These T cell receptor beta chains were read from a single sample in a study of shared T cell receptors in the human thymus. Assay used: immunoSEQ multiplex PCR; TCRdb lists only in-frame clones, some missing. Altogether about 540,000 clones are present, around 78% being singletons, with the ten largest covering about 0.013%. These data are also associated with another study on human thymus T cells.

Sequencing was carried out using thymocytes. The receptors shown here come from a boy younger than two with a congenital heart defect. CDR3s leave out the opening cysteine and the closing phenylalanine or tryptophan. The D gene is left open where the match is weak. The size entry is marked missing in some rows and otherwise reads once, few, many or a size class.

v_call clone_size d_call cdr3_aa
TRBV19 NA NA ASSTGLWEKLF
TRBV28 few TRBD1 ASSRGTGARFGNTIY
TRBV5-1 NA TRBD2 ASVSAGGETQY
TRBV29-1 NA TRBD2 SVGTSGPQETQY
TRBV15 NA TRBD1 ATSRDPSYGTVSYEQY
TRBV29-1 NA NA SVEDPWAEPYGYT
TRBV4-1 NA NA ASSQAGAGVYEQY
TRBV7-9 NA NA ASSLAGALTSTDTQY
TRBV28 NA TRBD1 ASTIYRTGGSYEQY
TRBV28 few NA ASSRDGNTETQY
TRBV18 NA NA ASSATYGEVTEAF
TRBV29-1 NA NA SVDCPSATDTQY
TRBV4-3 few NA ASSQDRQGYEQY
TRBV19 few NA ASSTAGRDYEQY
TRBV12-5 NA NA ASGLVLPSTDTQY
TRBV30 NA NA AWSVAVGSVPYNEQF
TRBV28 NA TRBD2 ASSHGLAGVYNEQF
TRBV29-1 few NA SVVGETNTGELF
TRBV4-2 NA TRBD2 ASSRWGTSGSTDTQY
TRBV2 NA NA ASTGDFPETQY
TRBV7-9 once NA ASSLVTAPTGLGVAQY
TRBV28 NA NA ASSPPLFTDTQY
TRBV7-2 NA TRBD1 ASSPERTGSYGYT
TRBV5-1 NA NA ASSLLPEYQETQY
TRBV4-3 once TRBD2 ASSQDRGTSKAGELF
TRBV29-1 NA TRBD1 SDGTGGRGQETQY
TRBV27 once TRBD2 ASSLSAGVYNEQF
TRBV28 NA TRBD2 ASSLIGLAGGGCEQF
TRBV6-6 NA TRBD2 ASSPETSGSVYEQY
TRBV7-2 NA NA ASSPSGGRSYNEQF
TRBV5-4 NA NA ASSLGRSGFQETQY
TRBV19 NA NA ASPRRGGHYGYT
TRBV4-3 NA NA ASSRGEYTEAF
TRBV14 few TRBD1 ASSQGAGQGYEQY
TRBV4-1 few TRBD2 ASSQGGLAGVGAGELF
TRBV21-1 NA NA ATLGQGETQY
TRBV29-1 NA TRBD1 SVEMGTGNIQY
TRBV9 NA TRBD2 ASSAGLAGNEQF
TRBV11-2 NA TRBD1 ASQMGRDRGPYEQY
TRBV7-8 NA TRBD1 ASSPSPDRGSYEQY
TRBV29-1 NA TRBD2 SVEVTSGPGYEQY
TRBV4-1 few NA ASSPQLLADPYNEQF
TRBV14 NA NA ASSQGGADRETQY
TRBV15 NA TRBD2 ATRRGGDLAGGPKTQY
TRBV2 NA TRBD2 ASSEASSGRAYEQY
TRBV6-6 NA TRBD2 ASSSRTSDSTDTQY
TRBV2 NA NA APVGPLPGGYT